Presented here are 9 T cell receptor beta chains from one specimen sequenced in a study of blood T cell repertoires in COVID-19. The repertoire was sequenced with immunoSEQ multiplex PCR; TCRdb's copy has only in-frame clones and lacks some. The profile shows around 190,000 clones, 75% to 85% of them singletons. Sample: peripheral blood. Receptors originate from a woman between 40 and 50 years old with COVID-19, enrolled during active disease.

This clone was picked up a small number of times. This chain uses TRBV5-6 with TRBJ2-3, with a tentative D call TRBD2 (5 bases). The ends were cut back, 4 bases at V and 5 bases at J, with 17 bases in the middle. This CDR3 spans 15 amino acids. Germline V lookup: CDR1 SGHDT, CDR2 YYEEEE. DNA for the CDR3: TGTGCCAGCAGCCCACCCCTAGCCCCTTTAGATACGCAGTATTTT. This translates into CASSPPLAPLDTQYF.

The V and J genes are TRBV9 and TRBJ1-3; the match to TRBD1 covers 10 bases. The CDR3 loop spans 18 amino acids. The V gene end was trimmed by 3 bases and the J gene end by 1 base; junction bases not matched to a gene: 10. Germline loops: CDR1 SGDLS, CDR2 YYNGEE. CDR3 nucleotide sequence: TGTGCCAGCAGCGCCCACTCGACAGGGGGCGTTTCTGGAAACACCATATATTTT. Translation gives CASSAHSTGGVSGNTIYF.

The V gene is TRBV9, the J gene TRBJ2-1; possibly TRBD2 for D (5 bases). The CDR3 is 12 residues long. With 6 bases removed from V and 3 bases from J, the gap between germline ends came to 7 bases. Germline-derived CDR1 and CDR2 are SGDLS and YYNGEE. The DNA of the CDR3 is TGTGCCAGCACCCGGGACTACAATGAGCAGTTCTTC. Its protein is CASTRDYNEQFF.

This clone came up once. The rearrangement joins TRBV10-2 to TRBJ2-1; D might be TRBD2 (5 bases). Trimming shortened V by 5 bases and J by 8 bases, and 19 bases separated the two germline ends. This CDR3 spans 15 amino acids. Germline V gene data show CDR1 as WSHSY and CDR2 as SAAADI. CDR3 sequence: CASSLDYSTIHEQFF. The CDR3, as DNA: TGCGCCAGCAGTCTAGACTACTCTACGATCCATGAGCAGTTCTTC.

V and J are TRBV18 and TRBJ2-5, with TRBD1 as a possible D gene (5 bases). The V and J ends lost 5 bases and 5 bases respectively, with 9 bases between them. Germline CDR1 and CDR2: KGHSH and LQKENI. CDR3 length equals 12 residues. Here the CDR3 DNA reads TGTGCCAGCTCATGGGGCATGGAGACCCAGTACTTC. This sequence encodes CASSWGMETQYF. Full variable domain (outside the CDR3, taken from reference TRBV18 and TRBJ2-5): NAGVMQNPRHLVRRRGQEARLRCSPMKGHSHVYWYRQLPEEGLKFMVYLQKENIIDESGMPKERFSAEFPKEGPSILRIQQVVRGDSAAYFCASSWGMETQYFGPGTRLLVL.

CDR3 sequence: CASSQDGISAGVSETQYF. The CDR3 region has the DNA TGTGCCAGCAGCCAAGATGGAATATCAGCGGGAGTCTCGGAGACCCAGTACTTC. The V and J genes are TRBV3-1 (or the pseudogene TRBV3-2) and TRBJ2-5; 8 bases are shared with TRBD2. Germline values: CDR1 LGHDT, CDR2 YNNKEL (reference sequence). This CDR3 comprises 18 residues. V trimming: 0 bases; J trimming: 5 bases; junction bases outside the gene matches: 14.

The CDR3 bases are TGTGCCAGCAGCCCCCCACTAGCGGGAGGCGGGAATGAGCAGTTCTTC. Protein product: CASSPPLAGGGNEQFF. The J gene is TRBJ2-1, the V gene TRBV7-9, with 12 positions matching TRBD2. Germline V gives CDR1 SEHNR, CDR2 FQNEAQ (reference sequence). V shed 5 bases, J shed 7 bases, and the junction held 9 bases outside the gene matches. The CDR3 is 16 residues long.

J is TRBJ2-3 and V is TRBV7-3; TRBD2 matches at 13 bases. V lost 3 bases and J lost 4; bases outside the gene matches: 7. CDR3 length equals 17 residues. Germline V gene data show CDR1 as SGHTA and CDR2 as FQGTGA. The CDR3: CASSFLLAGGPADTQYF. The CDR3 DNA reads as TGTGCCAGCAGCTTCCTACTAGCGGGGGGGCCCGCAGATACGCAGTATTTT.

The chain joins TRBV6-6 to TRBJ2-1, with 8 bases matching TRBD2. Germline V gene lookup returns CDR1 MNHNY and CDR2 SVGAGI (reference sequence). Losses at the gene ends were 6 bases for V and 12 bases for J; bases not matched to a gene: 16. The length of the CDR3 is 15 residues. The CDR3 DNA reads TGTGCCAGCAGCCCCGCGGGGGGCGGGAAGGGTGGGCAGTTCTTC. Residues: CASSPAGGGKGGQFF.